The 3 T cell receptor beta chains below were found in one sample sequenced in a study of blood T cell repertoires in COVID-19. Clones were sequenced by immunoSEQ multiplex PCR, and TCRdb holds only the in-frame ones, with some missing. The data contain about 99,000 clones, over 85% of them seen just once; the ten biggest clones take up more than 15%. The sample consisted of peripheral blood. These receptors all come from an elderly woman in a cohort sampled during active COVID-19.

V usage is TRBV3-1 (or the pseudogene TRBV3-2) and J usage is TRBJ1-2; 8 positions agree with TRBD1. The CDR3 covers 17 residues. After removal of 3 bases from V and 6 bases from J, the junction contained 15 bases not matched to a gene. Germline CDR1 is LGHDT and CDR2 is YNNKEL (reference sequence). Here the CDR3 DNA reads TGTGCCAGCAGCCAGGAGACAGGGGCAGAAAGAATACATGGCTACACCTTC. Its translation: CASSQETGAERIHGYTF.

In its sample, this clone was seen once. This chain connects TRBV27 to TRBJ2-5; 8 nucleotides match TRBD1. V shed 5 bases and J 5 bases; nucleotides not matched to a gene: 7. This CDR3 contains 14 residues. Germline V gene data show CDR1 as MNHEY and CDR2 as SMNVEV (reference sequence). CDR3 nucleotide sequence: TGTGCCAGCAGTGTCAGGGGGCGCGGGGAGACCCAGTACTTC. Translating gives CASSVRGRGETQYF.

This clone appeared a few times. This sequence joins TRBV7-2 and TRBJ1-5; the D gene is possibly TRBD1 (5 bases). This CDR3 contains 11 residues. The V gene lost 4 bases and the J gene lost 11 bases, with 9 bases spanning the gap. Germline V gene data show CDR1 as SGHTA and CDR2 as FQGNSA. Here the CDR3 DNA reads TGTGCCAGCAGCTCTCAGGGAACCCAGCATTTT. It is translated as CASSSQGTQHF.